This T cell receptor (beta chain) derives from a study of blood T cell repertoires in COVID-19. Generated by immunoSEQ multiplex PCR, the TCRdb table keeps only in-frame clones and is missing some. The repertoire includes roughly 70,000 clones, about 79% of them detected once, and about 3.9% sits in the top ten. The CDR3 extends over 15 amino acids. The sequence derives from a woman in her sixties with acute or convalescent COVID-19. V is TRBV21-1 and J is TRBJ2-1; the D call TRBD2 from the table was never checked on the DNA. TRBV21-1 is listed as a pseudogene. The sequenced material came from peripheral blood. The CDR3 nucleotides read TGTGCCAGCAGCGGTCGACTAGCGGACAGCAATGAGCAGTTCTTC. This codes for CASSGRLADSNEQFF.